The clone carrying this T cell receptor beta chain came up a few times. Source study methods: Counts of nucleated cells, estimated from reference gene primer amplification, were obtained. Method: immunoSEQ multiplex PCR; TCRdb's copy keeps in-frame clones and lacks some. D and trimming come from the DNA, and the V and J calls and clone size come from that table. The table has just under 95,000 clones, 80% seen once. The sample belongs to a study of blood T cell repertoires in COVID-19. At the level of the study: Researchers got acute and convalescent COVID-19 samples from the United States, Italy and Spain. PBMCs, B-cell-depleted T cells, or T cells were the source of the cDNA or gDNA that made up the material.

The receptor comes from a human donor in a cohort sampled during active COVID-19. Sequencing was carried out using peripheral blood.

CDR3 in DNA: TGCGCCAGCACCCGGGTAGTCAATCAGCCCCAGCATTTT. Translated: CASTRVVNQPQHF. The J gene is TRBJ1-5, the V gene TRBV10-2; D uncertain. The CDR3 loop spans 13 amino acids. V dropped 7 bases and J dropped 3 bases, with 10 bases sitting between them. Germline values: CDR1 WSHSY, CDR2 SAAADI.